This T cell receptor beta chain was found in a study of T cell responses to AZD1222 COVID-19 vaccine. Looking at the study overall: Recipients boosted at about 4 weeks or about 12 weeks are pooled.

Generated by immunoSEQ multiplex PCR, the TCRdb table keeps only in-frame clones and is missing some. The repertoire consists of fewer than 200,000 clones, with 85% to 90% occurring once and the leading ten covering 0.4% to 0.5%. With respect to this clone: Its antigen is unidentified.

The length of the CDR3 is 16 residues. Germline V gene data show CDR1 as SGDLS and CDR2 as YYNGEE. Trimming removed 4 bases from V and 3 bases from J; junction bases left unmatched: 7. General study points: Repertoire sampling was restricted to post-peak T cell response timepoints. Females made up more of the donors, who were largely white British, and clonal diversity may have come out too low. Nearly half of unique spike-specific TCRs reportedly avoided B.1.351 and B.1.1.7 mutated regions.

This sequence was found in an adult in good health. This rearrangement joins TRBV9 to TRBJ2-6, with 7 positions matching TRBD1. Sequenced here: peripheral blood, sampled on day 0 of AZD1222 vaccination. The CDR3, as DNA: TGTGCCAGCAGCTCCACACAGGGGCTTGGGGCCAACGTCCTGACTTTC. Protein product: CASSSTQGLGANVLTF.